The present entry profiles one T cell receptor beta chain with its context. This sample is part of a study of low-dose radiotherapy and immunotherapy resistance in tumors. Study as a whole: Ipilimumab 1 mg/kg every six weeks, together with nivolumab 240 mg every two weeks, was given intravenously to patients.

With TRAV- and TRBV-specific primers, first-strand cDNA was made, covering the alpha and beta chains. TCR amplification ran 20 PCR cycles using constant-region and V-primer adapter primers. MiXCR, applied by TCRdb to the reads, yields one record per CDR3 protein. This table holds about 9,800 distinct CDR3 sequences, about three quarters found once. Per germline, CDR1 DFQATT and CDR2 SNEGSKA (reference sequence). V shed 6 bases, J shed 3 bases, and the junction held 6 bases outside the gene matches. This CDR3 region has 13 residues. Donors were given nivolumab, ipilimumab, aspirin, low-dose cyclophosphamide and low-dose radiotherapy.

The clonotype was recovered from a human donor with advanced metastatic prostate, ovarian, gallbladder or colorectal cancer (not recorded which). This table probably holds off-target reads from a library built for another chain. The chain joins TRBV20-1 to TRBJ2-5; 8 nucleotides agree with TRBD1. The CDR3 nucleotides are TGCAGTGCACCTAAGACAGGGGAAGAGACCCAGTACTTC. Protein: CSAPKTGEETQYF.